One sample yielded the 5 T cell receptor beta chains listed below, sequenced in a study of blood T cell repertoires in COVID-19. Generated by immunoSEQ multiplex PCR, the TCRdb table keeps only in-frame clones and is missing some. The sample records approximately 100,000 clones, approximately 87% being singletons. Sequenced sample: peripheral blood. The receptor source for this set is an older woman with acute or convalescent COVID-19.

The gene calls are TRBV27 and TRBJ2-6; D not certain. V lost 8 bases and J lost 0, with 5 bases in between. CDR3 length: 13 amino acids. Germline loops: CDR1 MNHEY, CDR2 SMNVEV (reference sequence). The CDR3 region has the DNA TGTGCCAGCTACAGCTCTGGGGCCAACGTCCTGACTTTC. Its translation: CASYSSGANVLTF.

The gene calls are TRBV5-1 and TRBJ2-2, with 11 bases aligning to TRBD1. J was trimmed by 2 bases and V by 0 bases; bases with no gene match: 3. In germline, CDR1 is SGHRS, CDR2 YFSETQ. The CDR3 spans 17 residues. As DNA, the CDR3 is TGCGCCAGCAGCTTGGATTGGACAGGGGGCAACACCGGGGAGCTGTTTTTT. It codes for CASSLDWTGGNTGELFF.

This clone was observed a single time. The V call is TRBV6-1, the J call TRBJ1-3; D call uncertain. V dropped 1 base and J dropped 4 bases, with 11 bases sitting between them. CDR3 length: 15 amino acids. Looked up from germline, CDR1 is MNHNS and CDR2 is SASEGT. The CDR3 is CASSEVSTRGNTIYF. The CDR3 DNA is TGTGCCAGCAGTGAAGTATCCACCCGGGGAAACACCATATATTTT.

This clone came up once. The rearrangement joins TRBV29-1 to TRBJ2-3; D might be TRBD2 (6 bases). This CDR3 is built from 14 residues. Trimming stripped 8 bases from V and 2 bases from J, with 17 bases between. From germline, CDR1 is SQVTM and CDR2 ANQGSEA. CDR3 protein: CSFRGRGNTDTQYF. The CDR3 nucleotides read TGCAGCTTTAGAGGGCGGGGAAACACAGATACGCAGTATTTT.

This clone has ten or more counts. The gene calls are TRBV7-2 and TRBJ2-1; the D is unclear. The CDR3 is 13 residues long. The germline CDR1 and CDR2 sequences are SGHTA and FQGNSA. Trimming left V 5 bases short and J 9 bases short, with 14 bases between. CDR3 nucleotide sequence: TGTGCCAGCAGCCGAACCGTACAAAGTGAGCAGTTCTTC. Translation: CASSRTVQSEQFF.